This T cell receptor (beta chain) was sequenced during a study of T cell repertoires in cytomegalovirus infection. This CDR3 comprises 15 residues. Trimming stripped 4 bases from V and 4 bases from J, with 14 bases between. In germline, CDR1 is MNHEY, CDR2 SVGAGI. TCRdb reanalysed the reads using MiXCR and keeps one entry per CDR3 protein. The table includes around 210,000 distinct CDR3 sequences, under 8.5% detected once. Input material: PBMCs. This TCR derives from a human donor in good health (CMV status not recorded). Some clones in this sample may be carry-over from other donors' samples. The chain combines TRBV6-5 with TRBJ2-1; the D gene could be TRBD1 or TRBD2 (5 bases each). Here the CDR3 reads CASSSSGTGYNEQFF. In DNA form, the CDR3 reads TGTGCCAGCAGTTCCTCCGGGACGGGATACAATGAGCAGTTCTTC.